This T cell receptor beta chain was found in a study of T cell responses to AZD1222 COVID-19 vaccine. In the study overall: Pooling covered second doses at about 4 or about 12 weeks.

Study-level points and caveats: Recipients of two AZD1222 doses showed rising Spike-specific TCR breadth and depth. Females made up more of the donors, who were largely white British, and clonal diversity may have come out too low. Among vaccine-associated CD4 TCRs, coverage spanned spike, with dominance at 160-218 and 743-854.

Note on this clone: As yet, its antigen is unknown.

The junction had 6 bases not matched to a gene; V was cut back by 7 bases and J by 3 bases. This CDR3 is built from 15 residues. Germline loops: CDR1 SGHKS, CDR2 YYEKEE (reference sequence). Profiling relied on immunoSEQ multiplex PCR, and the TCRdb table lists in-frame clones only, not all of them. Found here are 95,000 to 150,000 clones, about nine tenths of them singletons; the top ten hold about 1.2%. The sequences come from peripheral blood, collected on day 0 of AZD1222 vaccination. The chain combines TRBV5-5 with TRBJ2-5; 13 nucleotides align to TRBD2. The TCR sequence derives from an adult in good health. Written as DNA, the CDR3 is TGTGCCAGCGGGCGACTAGCGGGGGGAAAAGAGACCCAGTACTTC. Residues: CASGRLAGGKETQYF.